This T cell receptor (beta chain) comes out of a study of human versus mouse CDR3 diversity and MHC coevolution. The table came from immunoSEQ multiplex PCR; TCRdb's copy has only in-frame clones and leaves some out. In the table there are about 60,000 clones, around 94% of which are singletons. General observations from the study: Human CDR3s averaged more deletions and insertions than mouse CDR3s. In humans, T-cell selection involved more than 5 MHC II alleles. The lowest clonal inequality scores came from most of the three human donors.

This clone was detected only once. The antigen is unknown. Germline is not matched at one junction end, which may reflect a read error. Sequenced material: naive CD4+ T cells from blood. Sample subset: CD45RO-negative CD62L-positive naive CD4 T cells. This TCR came from a person aged 55 to 75 in good health.

CDR3 bases: TGCGCCCGGGAGGGGGCGCGCCGGACTAGCGGGAGTCCTCCTCAAGAGACCCAGTACTTC. Its protein product is CAREGARRTSGSPPQETQYF. J is TRBJ2-5 and V is TRBV9; the match to TRBD2 covers 13 bases. The CDR3 is 20 amino acids. Per germline, CDR1 SGDLS and CDR2 YYNGEE.